What follows are 32 T cell receptor beta chains derived from one specimen sequenced in a study of OX40 agonist ivuxolimab in advanced cancers. TCRdb keeps only in-frame clones here, not all; method: immunoSEQ multiplex PCR. The sample yields around 31,000 clones, 75% to 85% seen once. Here the sequenced sample was CD4+ or CD8+ T cells sorted from blood, taken in a trial of the OX40 agonist ivuxolimab. These receptors came from an adult with an advanced solid tumor such as melanoma, head and neck, liver or kidney cancer.

The J gene is TRBJ2-3, the V gene TRBV7-2; D remains ambiguous. V shed 1 base and J shed 6 bases, with 5 bases lying between them. Germline V gene lookup returns CDR1 SGHTA and CDR2 FQGNSA. The CDR3 is 12 amino acids. CDR3 loop: CASSLGWDTQYF. The CDR3 coding sequence is TGTGCCAGCAGCTTAGGGTGGGATACGCAGTATTTT.

J is TRBJ1-6 and V is TRBV27; D remains unclear. V was pared by 3 bases and J by 3 bases, with 12 bases between. This CDR3 has 16 residues. CDR1 MNHEY and CDR2 SMNVEV come from the germline V gene (reference sequence). The DNA for the CDR3 is TGTGCCAGCAGTTTCCGGGGAGGTCACTATAATTCACCCCTCCACTTT. It codes for CASSFRGGHYNSPLHF.

This sequence joins TRBV7-2 and TRBJ1-1, with TRBD1 matching 7 bases. The CDR3 runs 15 residues. The junction had 9 bases not matched to a gene; V was cut back by 7 bases and J by 1 base. Germline CDR1 is SGHTA and CDR2 is FQGNSA. The CDR3 protein is CASTLGAGGNTEAFF. CDR3 coding DNA: TGTGCCAGCACCCTAGGGGCAGGGGGGAACACTGAAGCTTTCTTT.

The chain links TRBV6-5 to TRBJ1-3; TRBD1 matches 9 bases. The ends lost 6 bases at V and 7 bases at J; junction bases unmatched: 4. This CDR3 contains 13 residues. Germline values: CDR1 MNHEY, CDR2 SVGAGI. CDR3 protein: CASSDGQGNTIYF. DNA for the CDR3: TGTGCCAGCAGCGACGGACAGGGGAACACCATATATTTT.

This clone has a single count. J is TRBJ2-4 and V is TRBV4-1, with TRBD2 matching 7 bases. V gave up 2 bases and J gave up 7 bases; unmatched junction bases: 11. CDR1 is MGHRA, CDR2 YSYEKL, per germline. CDR3 size: 16 residues. The CDR3 DNA follows: TGCGCCAGCAGCCAAATTGGTTCGGGAGGCGGGAACATTCAGTACTTC. Amino acid sequence: CASSQIGSGGGNIQYF.

This chain uses TRBV7-9 with TRBJ1-2; maybe TRBD1 (5 bases). The germline V gene has CDR1 SEHNR and CDR2 FQNEAQ (reference sequence). V was cut by 6 bases and J by 2 bases, with 16 bases left in between. The CDR3 is 15 amino acids. CDR3 in amino acids: CASSLQRAGNYGYTF. CDR3 in DNA: TGTGCCAGCAGTTTACAGCGGGCAGGGAACTATGGCTACACCTTC.

The chain carries TRBV28 and TRBJ1-5, with TRBD1 matching over 8 bases. CDR1 and CDR2 from the germline V gene are MDHEN and SYDVKM. V lost 6 bases and J lost 1; bases outside the gene matches: 2. The CDR3 loop spans 14 amino acids. The CDR3 protein is CASRRQGSNQPQHF. The CDR3 coding sequence is TGTGCCAGCAGAAGACAGGGGAGCAATCAGCCCCAGCATTTT.

The chain links TRBV2 to TRBJ1-1; D is undetermined. The V gene lost 7 bases and the J gene lost 5 bases, with 11 bases spanning the gap. This CDR3 is 12 amino acids long. The germline V gene encodes CDR1 SNHLY and CDR2 FYNNEI. CDR3 region: CASMGWLTEAFF. The DNA of the CDR3 is TGTGCCAGCATGGGTTGGTTGACTGAAGCTTTCTTT.

This clone turned up a few times. V is TRBV29-1 and J is TRBJ2-1; D is undetermined. Between the trimmed V and J ends, which lost 8 bases and 3 bases, there was a span of 14 bases. The CDR3 is made up of 13 amino acids. In germline, CDR1 is SQVTM, CDR2 ANQGSEA. The CDR3 bases are TGCAGCATTTCCCTCGCGAACTACAATGAGCAGTTCTTC. It is translated as CSISLANYNEQFF.

The CDR3 loop reads CASSIDTGGSRAKNIQYF. As DNA, the CDR3 is TGTGCCAGTAGTATAGATACAGGGGGGTCGAGAGCCAAAAACATTCAGTACTTC. V gene TRBV19 combines with J gene TRBJ2-4; the match to TRBD1 covers 8 bases. Trimming removed 0 bases from V and 0 bases from J; junction bases left unmatched: 7. The V gene's germline CDR1 is LNHDA and CDR2 SQIVND (reference sequence). This CDR3 contains 18 residues.

The chain joins TRBV11-1 to TRBJ1-1, with no clear D. V was shortened by 2 bases and J by 11 bases, with 15 bases between the two germline ends. Germline V gene sequence: CDR1 SGHAT, CDR2 FQDESV (reference sequence). This CDR3 is built from 13 residues. Written as DNA, the CDR3 is TGTGCCAGCAGCTTAACCGCCAGGCGAGGGGCTTTCTTT. This sequence encodes CASSLTARRGAFF.

This clone was counted only a few times. V gene TRBV28 combines with J gene TRBJ1-6; no definite D call. The germline V and J ends were trimmed by 8 bases and 6 bases, with 8 bases remaining between them. The V gene's germline CDR1 is MDHEN and CDR2 SYDVKM. There are 12 residues in the CDR3. The CDR3 here is CASDGRNSPLHF. The CDR3 DNA follows: TGTGCCAGCGATGGCCGTAATTCACCCCTCCACTTT. The whole variable domain, filled in from reference TRBV28 and TRBJ1-6, reads DVKVTQSSRYLVKRTGEKVFLECVQDMDHENMFWYRQDPGLGLRLIYFSYDVKMKEKGDIPEGYSVSREKKERFSLILESASTNQTSMYLCASDGRNSPLHFGNGTRLTVT.

The rearrangement links TRBV19 to TRBJ1-5; D may be TRBD1 (5 bases). This CDR3 contains 15 residues. V was pared by 3 bases and J by 0 bases, with 9 bases between. Germline V CDR1 and CDR2: LNHDA, SQIVND (reference sequence). CDR3 in DNA: TGTGCCAGTAGTATGGACACCGATAGCAATCAGCCCCAGCATTTT. It encodes CASSMDTDSNQPQHF.

In its sample, this clone was seen a few times. The DNA of the CDR3 is TGCGCCAGCAGCCAAGACTCGGGAGCGGGAGTAGAGACCCAGTACTTC. It is translated as CASSQDSGAGVETQYF. The chain links TRBV4-1 to TRBJ2-5; 8 nucleotides match TRBD2. CDR1 and CDR2 (germline): MGHRA, YSYEKL. V dropped 0 bases and J dropped 4; count of bases not matched to a gene: 7. The CDR3 contains 16 residues.

This clone was recorded once. The chain carries TRBV11-1 and TRBJ1-1; 8 bases are a match to TRBD1. The CDR3 has 16 amino acids. Germline-derived CDR1 and CDR2 are SGHAT and FQDESV (reference sequence). The trim removed 3 bases at V and 1 base at J, leaving 7 bases unmatched. Here the CDR3 DNA reads TGTGCCAGCAGCTTTTCCGACAGGGGAGGGAACACTGAAGCTTTCTTT. Protein sequence: CASSFSDRGGNTEAFF.

The chain employs TRBV13 and TRBJ1-2, with 9 bases matching TRBD1. Germline V gives CDR1 PRHDT, CDR2 FYEKMQ (reference sequence). J gave up 1 base and V 5 bases, and 8 bases lay outside the gene matches. This CDR3 contains 16 residues. The CDR3 sequence is CASSQEQGAGNYGYTF. The CDR3 coding sequence is TGTGCCAGCAGCCAAGAACAGGGGGCTGGTAACTATGGCTACACCTTC.

This clone appeared a few times. CDR3 in DNA: TGTGCCAGCAGTGAATGGCAGAACACTGAAGCTTTCTTT. Protein sequence: CASSEWQNTEAFF. V and J are TRBV2 and TRBJ1-1; D unresolved. Trimming left V 2 bases short and J 1 base short, with 5 bases between. Germline V lookup: CDR1 SNHLY, CDR2 FYNNEI. The length of the CDR3 is 13 residues.

This clone was observed a single time. The chain couples TRBV4-2 to TRBJ1-4, with a possible D match to TRBD1 (5 bases). Germline V gene sequence: CDR1 LGHNA, CDR2 YNFKEQ. V was clipped by 4 bases and J by 8 bases, with 17 bases between them. The CDR3 is made up of 15 amino acids. CDR3 DNA: TGTGCCAGCAGCCGGAAGTCGGGGGACGGGGAAAAACTGTTTTTT. This sequence encodes CASSRKSGDGEKLFF.

This rearrangement joins TRBV4-1 to TRBJ2-6; 9 positions agree with TRBD1. The CDR3 length is 17 residues. V shed 2 bases and J 2 bases; nucleotides not matched to a gene: 4. Germline V CDR1 and CDR2: MGHRA, YSYEKL. CDR3 region: CASSQKTGGTGANVLTF. The DNA of the CDR3 is TGCGCCAGCAGCCAAAAGACAGGGGGTACTGGGGCCAACGTCCTGACTTTC.

This clone was observed a handful of times. V and J are TRBV11-2 and TRBJ2-7; the D is unclear. Between the trimmed V and J ends, which lost 5 bases and 4 bases, there was a span of 9 bases. The CDR3 is 12 amino acids. Germline loops: CDR1 SGHAT, CDR2 FQNNGV. CDR3 sequence reads: CASSLNLYEQYF. CDR3 DNA sequence: TGTGCCAGCAGCCTCAATCTATACGAGCAGTACTTC. Combining the CDR3 with reference TRBV11-2 and TRBJ2-7 gives the whole variable domain EAGVAQSPRYKIIEKRQSVAFWCNPISGHATLYWYQQILGQGPKLLIQFQNNGVVDDSQLPKDRFSAERLKGVDSTLKIQPAKLEDSAVYLCASSLNLYEQYFGPGTRLTVT.

The rearrangement links TRBV4-3 to TRBJ2-1, with TRBD1 identical over 8 bases. Germline V gives CDR1 LGHNA, CDR2 YSLEER. The CDR3 totals 14 residues. V was clipped by 0 bases and J by 10 bases; unmatched bases: 5. CDR3 sequence: CASSQEPWDREQFF. CDR3 in DNA: TGCGCCAGCAGCCAAGAGCCCTGGGACAGGGAGCAGTTCTTC.

This clone was detected a few times. The gene calls are TRBV5-4 and TRBJ2-5; 8 nucleotides match TRBD2. V lost 5 bases, J lost 4 bases, and 13 bases stayed unmatched. Germline V gene lookup returns CDR1 SGHNT and CDR2 YYREEE (reference sequence). This CDR3 region has 16 residues. The CDR3 reads CASSFRTGTSRETQYF. In nucleotides, the CDR3 is TGTGCCAGCAGTTTTCGGACCGGGACTAGTCGAGAGACCCAGTACTTC.

V is TRBV27 and J is TRBJ2-3, with TRBD2 identical over 9 bases. The CDR3 covers 15 residues. Per germline, CDR1 MNHEY and CDR2 SMNVEV (reference sequence). J lost 2 bases, V lost 5 bases, and 5 bases had no gene match. This CDR3 reads CASSPPSGATDTQYF. The CDR3 DNA follows: TGTGCCAGCAGTCCCCCTAGCGGGGCCACAGATACGCAGTATTTT.

The rearrangement joins TRBV6-5 to TRBJ2-1, with TRBD1 matching 7 bases. J was trimmed by 2 bases and V by 5 bases; bases with no gene match: 6. The germline CDR1 and CDR2 sequences are MNHEY and SVGAGI. CDR3 size: 15 residues. CDR3 sequence (DNA): TGTGCCAGCAGTCCGACAGGGATCACCTACAATGAGCAGTTCTTC. Its protein product is CASSPTGITYNEQFF.

J is TRBJ2-2 and V is TRBV5-1; D unresolved. V shed 4 bases and J shed 6 bases, with 13 bases lying between them. The CDR3 covers 14 residues. CDR1 is SGHRS, CDR2 YFSETQ, per germline. The CDR3 spells CASSPDGSAGELFF. DNA for the CDR3: TGCGCCAGCAGCCCAGACGGGTCGGCCGGGGAGCTGTTTTTT.

This chain links TRBV7-2 with TRBJ2-3; no clear D gene. This CDR3 comprises 15 residues. Trimming removed 3 bases from V and 4 bases from J, with 14 bases in between. Germline assignment: CDR1 SGHTA and CDR2 FQGNSA. CDR3 residues: CASSLKAGSADTQYF. The CDR3 DNA follows: TGTGCCAGCAGCTTGAAGGCAGGAAGTGCAGATACGCAGTATTTT.

This chain links TRBV6-5 with TRBJ2-7; unclear D gene. The germline gives CDR1 MNHEY, CDR2 SVGAGI. V dropped 0 bases and J dropped 5 bases, with 11 bases sitting between them. The CDR3 extends over 14 amino acids. The CDR3 coding sequence is TGTGCCAGCAGTTACTCGATAGGGCGGCACGAGCAGTACTTC. It codes for CASSYSIGRHEQYF.

The chain recombines TRBV7-2 with TRBJ2-7; TRBD1 matches 8 bases. Looked up from germline, CDR1 is SGHTA and CDR2 is FQGNSA. This CDR3 has 14 residues. V shed 5 bases, J shed 6 bases, and the junction held 9 bases outside the gene matches. The DNA for the CDR3 is TGTGCCAGCAGCCCCCGACAGGGGAAACGCGAGCAGTACTTC. Protein sequence: CASSPRQGKREQYF.

The chain couples TRBV28 to TRBJ1-1; 8 bases are a match to TRBD1. CDR1 and CDR2 (germline): MDHEN, SYDVKM. This CDR3 has 16 residues. J gave up 2 bases and V 6 bases, and 11 bases lay outside the gene matches. CDR3 sequence reads: CASRTGTGARNTEAFF. The CDR3 bases are TGTGCCAGCAGGACTGGGACAGGCGCCCGAAACACTGAAGCTTTCTTT.

The chain is built from TRBV7-2 and TRBJ2-3, with D possibly being TRBD2 (6 bases). The germline gives CDR1 SGHTA, CDR2 FQGNSA. This CDR3 has 15 amino acids. Trimming left V 5 bases short and J 6 bases short, with 18 bases between. The CDR3 sequence: CASSDSHGRGDTQYF. In nucleotides, the CDR3 is TGTGCCAGCAGCGACAGTCACGGGAGAGGTGATACGCAGTATTTT.

Note on this clone: An end of the junction does not agree with germline; a read error may underlie this. The chain has TRBV7-2 and TRBJ2-3; possibly TRBD1 or TRBD2 for D (5 bases each). CDR3 length equals 13 residues. In germline, CDR1 is SGHTA, CDR2 FQGNSA. CDR3 nucleotides: TGTGCCAGCAGCCTAGCAGGGCCAGATACGCAGTATTTT. This codes for CASSLAGPDTQYF.

The chain joins TRBV11-2 to TRBJ2-5, with D unresolved. V was pared by 5 bases and J by 0 bases, with 7 bases between. The germline CDR1 and CDR2 sequences are SGHAT and FQNNGV. This CDR3 has 13 residues. In DNA form, the CDR3 reads TGTGCCAGCAGCCGTCTGTACCAAGAGACCCAGTACTTC. Protein: CASSRLYQETQYF.